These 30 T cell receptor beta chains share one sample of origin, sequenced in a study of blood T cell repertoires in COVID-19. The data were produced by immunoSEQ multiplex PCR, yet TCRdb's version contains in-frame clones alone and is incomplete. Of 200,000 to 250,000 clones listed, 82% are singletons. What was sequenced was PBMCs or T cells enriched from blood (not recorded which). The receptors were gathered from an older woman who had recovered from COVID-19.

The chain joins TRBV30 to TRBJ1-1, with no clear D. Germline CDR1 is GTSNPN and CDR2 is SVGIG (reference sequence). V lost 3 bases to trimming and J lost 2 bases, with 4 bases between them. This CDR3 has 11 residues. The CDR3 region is CAWSFNTEAFF. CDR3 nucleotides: TGTGCCTGGAGCTTTAACACTGAAGCTTTCTTT. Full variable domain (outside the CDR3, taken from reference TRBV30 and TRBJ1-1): SQTIHQWPATLVQPVGSPLSLECTVEGTSNPNLYWYRQAAGRGLQLLFYSVGIGQISSEVPQNLSASRPQDRQFILSSKKLLLSDSGFYLCAWSFNTEAFFGQGTRLTVV.

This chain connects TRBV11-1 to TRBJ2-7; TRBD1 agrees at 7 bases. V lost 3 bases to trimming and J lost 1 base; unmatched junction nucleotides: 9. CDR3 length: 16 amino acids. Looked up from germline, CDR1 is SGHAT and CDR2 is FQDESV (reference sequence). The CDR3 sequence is CASSFTGVGVSYEQYF. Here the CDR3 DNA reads TGTGCCAGCAGCTTCACAGGGGTAGGAGTTTCCTACGAGCAGTACTTC.

The CDR3 coding sequence is TGTGCCAGCAGCTCTGAGGGTCACGGGGAGCAGTACTTC. This sequence encodes CASSSEGHGEQYF. The chain has TRBV3-1 (or the pseudogene TRBV3-2) and TRBJ2-7; weak D call: TRBD2 (5 bases). The V gene's germline CDR1 is LGHDT and CDR2 YNNKEL (reference sequence). The CDR3 covers 13 residues. Trimming left V 5 bases short and J 7 bases short, with 15 bases between.

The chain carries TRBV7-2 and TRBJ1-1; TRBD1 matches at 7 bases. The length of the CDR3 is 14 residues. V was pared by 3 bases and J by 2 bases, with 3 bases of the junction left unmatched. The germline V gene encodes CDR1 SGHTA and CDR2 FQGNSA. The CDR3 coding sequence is TGTGCCAGCAGCTTCGGGACAGTTAACACTGAAGCTTTCTTT. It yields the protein CASSFGTVNTEAFF.

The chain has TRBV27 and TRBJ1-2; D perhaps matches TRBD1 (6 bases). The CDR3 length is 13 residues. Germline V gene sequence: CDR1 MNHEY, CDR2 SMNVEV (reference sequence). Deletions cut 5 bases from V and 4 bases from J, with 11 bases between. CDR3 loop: CASSEQGSYGYTF. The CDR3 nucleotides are TGTGCCAGCAGTGAACAGGGTTCCTATGGCTACACCTTC.

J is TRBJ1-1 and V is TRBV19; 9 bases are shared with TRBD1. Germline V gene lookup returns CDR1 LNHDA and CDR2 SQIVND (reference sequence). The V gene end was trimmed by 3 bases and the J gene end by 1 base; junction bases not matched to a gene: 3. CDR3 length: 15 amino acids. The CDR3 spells CASSIRDRENTEAFF. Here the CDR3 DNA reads TGTGCCAGTAGTATCCGGGACAGGGAGAACACTGAAGCTTTCTTT. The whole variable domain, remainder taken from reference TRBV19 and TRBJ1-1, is DGGITQSPKYLFRKEGQNVTLSCEQNLNHDAMYWYRQDPGQGLRLIYYSQIVNDFQKGDIAEGYSVSREKKESFPLTVTSAQKNPTAFYLCASSIRDRENTEAFFGQGTRLTVV.

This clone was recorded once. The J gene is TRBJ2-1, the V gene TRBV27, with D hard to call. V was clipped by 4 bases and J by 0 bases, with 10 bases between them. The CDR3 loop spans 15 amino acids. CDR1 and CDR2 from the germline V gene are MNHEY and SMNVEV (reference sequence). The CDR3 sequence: CASSSLESSYNEQFF. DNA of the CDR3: TGTGCCAGCAGTTCACTCGAAAGCTCCTACAATGAGCAGTTCTTC.

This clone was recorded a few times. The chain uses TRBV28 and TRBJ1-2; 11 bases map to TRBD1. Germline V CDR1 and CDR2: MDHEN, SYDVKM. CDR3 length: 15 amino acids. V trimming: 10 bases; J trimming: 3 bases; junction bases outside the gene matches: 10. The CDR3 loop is CATRTGGVRDYGYTF. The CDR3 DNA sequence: TGTGCCACCCGGACAGGGGGCGTAAGGGACTATGGCTACACCTTC.

The CDR3 sequence is CASSRRAGGPGDTQYF. DNA for the CDR3: TGTGCCAGCAGCCGTAGAGCGGGGGGGCCGGGAGATACGCAGTATTTT. This rearrangement joins TRBV3-1 (or the pseudogene TRBV3-2) to TRBJ2-3, with 10 bases fitting TRBD2. The CDR3 has 16 residues. The germline CDR1 and CDR2 sequences are LGHDT and YNNKEL (reference sequence). Trimming at V came to 4 bases and at J to 5 bases, leaving 9 bases not matched to a gene.

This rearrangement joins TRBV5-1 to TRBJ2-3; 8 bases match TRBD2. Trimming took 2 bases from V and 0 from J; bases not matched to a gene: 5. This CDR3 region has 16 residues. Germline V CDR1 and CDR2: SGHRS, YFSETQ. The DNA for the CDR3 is TGCGCCAGCAGCTTCACTAGCGGAGGGAGCACAGATACGCAGTATTTT. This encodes CASSFTSGGSTDTQYF.

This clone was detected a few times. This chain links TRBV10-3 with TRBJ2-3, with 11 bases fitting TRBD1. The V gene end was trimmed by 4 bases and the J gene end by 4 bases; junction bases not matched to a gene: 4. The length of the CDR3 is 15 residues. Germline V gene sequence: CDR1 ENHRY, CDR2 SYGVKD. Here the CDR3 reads CAISARDRGSDTQYF. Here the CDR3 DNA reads TGTGCCATCAGTGCCCGGGACAGGGGGTCAGATACGCAGTATTTT.

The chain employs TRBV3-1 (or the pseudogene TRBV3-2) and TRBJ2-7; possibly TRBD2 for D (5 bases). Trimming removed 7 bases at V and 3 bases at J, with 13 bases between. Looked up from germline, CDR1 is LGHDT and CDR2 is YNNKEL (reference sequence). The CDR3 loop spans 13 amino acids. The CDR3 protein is CASTYSGGYEQYF. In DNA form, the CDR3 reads TGTGCCAGCACCTACTCCGGAGGCTACGAGCAGTACTTC.

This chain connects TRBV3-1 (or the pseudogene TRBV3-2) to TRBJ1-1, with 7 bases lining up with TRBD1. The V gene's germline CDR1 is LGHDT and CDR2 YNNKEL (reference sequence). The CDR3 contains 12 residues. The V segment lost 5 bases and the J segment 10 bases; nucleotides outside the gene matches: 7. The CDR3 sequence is CASSTGADTAFF. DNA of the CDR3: TGTGCCAGCAGCACAGGGGCGGATACAGCTTTCTTT.

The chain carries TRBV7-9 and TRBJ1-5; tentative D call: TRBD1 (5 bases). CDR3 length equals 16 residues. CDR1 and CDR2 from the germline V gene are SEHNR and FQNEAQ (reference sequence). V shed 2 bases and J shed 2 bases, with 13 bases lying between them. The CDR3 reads CASSLQGRGRNQPQHF. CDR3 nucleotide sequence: TGTGCCAGCAGCTTACAAGGGAGGGGACGCAATCAGCCCCAGCATTTT.

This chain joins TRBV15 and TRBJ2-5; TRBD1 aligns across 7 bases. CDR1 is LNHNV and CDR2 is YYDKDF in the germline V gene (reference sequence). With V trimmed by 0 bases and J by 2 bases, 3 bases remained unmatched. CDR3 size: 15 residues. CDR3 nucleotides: TGTGCCACCAGCAGAGATCCGGGACAGCAAGAGACCCAGTACTTC. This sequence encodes CATSRDPGQQETQYF.

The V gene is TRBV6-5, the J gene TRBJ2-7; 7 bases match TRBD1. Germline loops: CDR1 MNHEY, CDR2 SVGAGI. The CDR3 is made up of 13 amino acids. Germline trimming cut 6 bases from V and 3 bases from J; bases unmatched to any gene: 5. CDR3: CASSGTASYEQYF. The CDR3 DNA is TGTGCCAGCAGCGGGACAGCTAGCTACGAGCAGTACTTC.

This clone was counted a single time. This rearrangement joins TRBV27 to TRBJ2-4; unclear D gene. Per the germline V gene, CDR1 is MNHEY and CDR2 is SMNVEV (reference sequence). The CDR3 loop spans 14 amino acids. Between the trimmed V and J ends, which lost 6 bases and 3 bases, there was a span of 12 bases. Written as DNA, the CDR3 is TGTGCCAGCAGCCCCAATTACGGCAAAAACATTCAGTACTTC. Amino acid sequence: CASSPNYGKNIQYF.

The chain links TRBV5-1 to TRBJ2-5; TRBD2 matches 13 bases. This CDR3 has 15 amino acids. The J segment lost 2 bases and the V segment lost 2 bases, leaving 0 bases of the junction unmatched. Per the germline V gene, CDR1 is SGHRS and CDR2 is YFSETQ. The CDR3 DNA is TGCGCCAGCAGCTTACTAGCGGGGGGGCAAGAGACCCAGTACTTC. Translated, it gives CASSLLAGGQETQYF.

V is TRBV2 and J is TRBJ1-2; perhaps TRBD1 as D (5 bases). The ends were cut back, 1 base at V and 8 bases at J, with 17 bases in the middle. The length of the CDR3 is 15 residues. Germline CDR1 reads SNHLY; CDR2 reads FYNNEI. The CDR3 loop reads CASSEDVVAGKGYTF. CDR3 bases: TGTGCCAGCAGTGAAGACGTGGTGGCAGGGAAAGGCTACACCTTC.

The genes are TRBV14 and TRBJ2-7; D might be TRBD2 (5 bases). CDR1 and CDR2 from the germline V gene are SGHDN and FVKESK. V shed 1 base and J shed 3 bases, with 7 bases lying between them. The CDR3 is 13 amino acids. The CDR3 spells CASSQVGIYEQYF. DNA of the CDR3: TGTGCCAGCAGCCAAGTCGGGATCTACGAGCAGTACTTC.

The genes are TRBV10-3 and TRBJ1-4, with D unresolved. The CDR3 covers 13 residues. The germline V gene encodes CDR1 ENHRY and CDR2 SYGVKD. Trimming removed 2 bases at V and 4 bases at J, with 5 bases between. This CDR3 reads CAISENSNEKLFF. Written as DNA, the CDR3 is TGTGCCATCAGTGAGAACAGTAATGAAAAACTGTTTTTT.

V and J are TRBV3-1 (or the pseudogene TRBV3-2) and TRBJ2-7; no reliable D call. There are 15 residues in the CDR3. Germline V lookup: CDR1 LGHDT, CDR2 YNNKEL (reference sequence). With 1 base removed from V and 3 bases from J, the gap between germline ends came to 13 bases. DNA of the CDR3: TGTGCCAGCAGCCAAGGTCAGCCAGGAAGCTACGAGCAGTACTTC. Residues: CASSQGQPGSYEQYF.

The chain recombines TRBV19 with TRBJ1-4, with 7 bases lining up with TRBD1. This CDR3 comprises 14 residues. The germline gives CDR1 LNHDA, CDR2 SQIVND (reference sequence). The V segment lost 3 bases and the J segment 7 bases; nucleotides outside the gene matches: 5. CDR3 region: CASSIGTAGEKLFF. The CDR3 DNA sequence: TGTGCCAGTAGTATCGGGACAGCGGGTGAAAAACTGTTTTTT.

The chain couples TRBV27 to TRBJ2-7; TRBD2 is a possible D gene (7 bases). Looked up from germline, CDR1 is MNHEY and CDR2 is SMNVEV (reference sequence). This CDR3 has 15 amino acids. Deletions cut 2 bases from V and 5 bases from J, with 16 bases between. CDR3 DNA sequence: TGTGCCAGCAGTTTAATGGGGGGGCGCCGAAACGAGCAGTACTTC. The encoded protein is CASSLMGGRRNEQYF.

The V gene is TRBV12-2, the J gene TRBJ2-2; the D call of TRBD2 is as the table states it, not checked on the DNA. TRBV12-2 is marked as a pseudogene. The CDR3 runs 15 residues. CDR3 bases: TGTGCAAGTCGCCCGTCTTCTAGGAACACCGGGGAGCTGTTTTTT. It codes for CASRPSSRNTGELFF.

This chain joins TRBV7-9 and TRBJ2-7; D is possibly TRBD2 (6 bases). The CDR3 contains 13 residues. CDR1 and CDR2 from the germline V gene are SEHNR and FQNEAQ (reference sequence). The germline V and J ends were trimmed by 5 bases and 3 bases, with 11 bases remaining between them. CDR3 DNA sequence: TGTGCCAGCAGCCTGATCGGGGGCTACGAGCAGTACTTC. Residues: CASSLIGGYEQYF.

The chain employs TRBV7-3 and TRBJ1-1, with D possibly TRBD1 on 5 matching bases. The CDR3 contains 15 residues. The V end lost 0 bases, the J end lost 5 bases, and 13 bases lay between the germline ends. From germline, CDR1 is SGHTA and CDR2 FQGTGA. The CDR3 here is CASSLTRGSGTEAFF. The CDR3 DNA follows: TGTGCCAGCAGCTTAACACGGGGGAGCGGGACTGAAGCTTTCTTT.

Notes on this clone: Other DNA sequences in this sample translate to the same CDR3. CDR3 region: CASSIGTGQETQYF. As DNA, the CDR3 is TGTGCCAGTAGTATAGGGACAGGCCAAGAGACCCAGTACTTC. The chain carries TRBV19 and TRBJ2-5, with 7 nucleotides matching TRBD1. The ends lost 1 base at V and 1 base at J; junction bases unmatched: 0. Germline CDR1 is LNHDA and CDR2 is SQIVND (reference sequence). The CDR3 loop spans 14 amino acids.

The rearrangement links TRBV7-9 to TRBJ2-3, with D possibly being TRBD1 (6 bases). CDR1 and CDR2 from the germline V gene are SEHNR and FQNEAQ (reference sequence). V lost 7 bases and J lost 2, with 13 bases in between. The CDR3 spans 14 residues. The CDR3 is CASTPGQPTDTQYF. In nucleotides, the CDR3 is TGTGCCAGCACCCCGGGACAACCCACAGATACGCAGTATTTT.

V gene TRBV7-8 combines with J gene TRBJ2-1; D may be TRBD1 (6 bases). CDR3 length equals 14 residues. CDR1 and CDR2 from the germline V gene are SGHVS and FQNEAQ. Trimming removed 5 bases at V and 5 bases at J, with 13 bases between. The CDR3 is CASSLRGSNNEQFF. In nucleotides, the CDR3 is TGTGCCAGCAGCCTCAGGGGATCGAACAATGAGCAGTTCTTC.